This is a list of T cell receptor beta chains from one sample in a study of blood T cell repertoires in COVID-19. The table came from immunoSEQ multiplex PCR; TCRdb's copy has only in-frame clones and leaves some out. The data show around 250,000 clones, 70% to 90% seen once. Sequencing used PBMCs or T cells enriched from blood (not recorded which). These receptors were collected from a woman in her 50s who had recovered from COVID-19. The CDR3 runs from the conserved cysteine through the conserved F or W. Each record gives: D gene, CDR3 length, J gene, clone size, V gene, CDR3 protein, CDR3 DNA. The D gene is left open where the match is weak. Size is stated for part of the rows, as once, few or many counts, or as a class when the clone is expanded.

d_gene: -; len: 13; j_gene: TRBJ1-1; abundance: once; v_gene: TRBV27; CDR3aa: CASSPSLRTEAFF; CDR3nt: TGTGCCAGCAGTCCCTCATTGAGAACTGAAGCTTTCTTT
d_gene: TRBD1; len: 15; j_gene: TRBJ1-1; abundance: -; v_gene: TRBV7-9; CDR3aa: CASSGPRDSNTEAFF; CDR3nt: TGTGCCAGCAGCGGACCCCGGGACAGTAACACTGAAGCTTTCTTT
d_gene: TRBD2; len: 15; j_gene: TRBJ2-7; abundance: -; v_gene: TRBV19; CDR3aa: CASSHPGGRTYEQYF; CDR3nt: TGTGCCAGTAGTCACCCGGGAGGACGCACCTACGAGCAGTACTTC
d_gene: -; len: 16; j_gene: TRBJ1-2; abundance: -; v_gene: TRBV25-1; CDR3aa: CASTPGGTGSIGGYTF; CDR3nt: TGTGCCAGCACTCCCGGCGGGACCGGATCCATAGGTGGCTACACCTTC
d_gene: -; len: 13; j_gene: TRBJ2-7; abundance: -; v_gene: TRBV27; CDR3aa: CASSYRASYEQYF; CDR3nt: TGTGCCAGCAGTTACAGGGCTTCCTACGAGCAGTACTTC
d_gene: -; len: 13; j_gene: TRBJ1-2; abundance: -; v_gene: TRBV7-9; CDR3aa: CASSLVPGQGYTF; CDR3nt: TGTGCCAGCAGCTTAGTACCAGGGCAGGGCTACACCTTC
d_gene: TRBD1; len: 14; j_gene: TRBJ1-2; abundance: -; v_gene: TRBV3-1/TRBV3-2; CDR3aa: CASSGFGQDYGYTF; CDR3nt: TGTGCCAGCAGCGGGTTTGGACAGGACTATGGCTACACCTTC
d_gene: -; len: 13; j_gene: TRBJ2-2; abundance: -; v_gene: TRBV6-5; CDR3aa: CASWRNPGGELFF; CDR3nt: TGTGCCAGCTGGAGGAATCCAGGCGGGGAGCTGTTTTTT
d_gene: TRBD2; len: 16; j_gene: TRBJ2-7; abundance: -; v_gene: TRBV7-9; CDR3aa: CASSLDLSGSSHEQYF; CDR3nt: TGTGCCAGCAGCTTAGATCTTAGCGGGAGTTCCCACGAGCAGTACTTC
d_gene: TRBD1; len: 16; j_gene: TRBJ1-6; abundance: -; v_gene: TRBV18; CDR3aa: CASSSTQGGSASPLHF; CDR3nt: TGTGCCAGCTCATCGACGCAGGGGGGATCGGCTTCACCCCTCCACTTT
d_gene: -; len: 15; j_gene: TRBJ2-5; abundance: -; v_gene: TRBV5-1; CDR3aa: CASSTEGELGETQYF; CDR3nt: TGCGCCAGCAGCACCGAGGGGGAGTTGGGAGAGACCCAGTACTTC
d_gene: -; len: 13; j_gene: TRBJ1-2; abundance: -; v_gene: TRBV5-1; CDR3aa: CASSLQGSYGYTF; CDR3nt: TGCGCCAGCAGCTTGCAGGGGTCCTATGGCTACACCTTC
d_gene: -; len: 17; j_gene: TRBJ2-6; abundance: once; v_gene: TRBV5-1; CDR3aa: CASRTVYRDSGANVLTF; CDR3nt: TGCGCCAGCAGAACGGTTTACAGGGACTCTGGGGCCAACGTCCTGACTTTC
d_gene: -; len: 21; j_gene: TRBJ1-4; abundance: -; v_gene: TRBV3-1/TRBV3-2; CDR3aa: CASSQDIQLQGALLGNEKLFF; CDR3nt: TGTGCCAGCAGCCAAGATATTCAGTTACAGGGTGCCCTTTTGGGGAATGAAAAACTGTTTTTT
d_gene: TRBD1; len: 12; j_gene: TRBJ1-1; abundance: -; v_gene: TRBV28; CDR3aa: CASSHQGDQAFF; CDR3nt: TGTGCCAGCAGTCACCAGGGGGACCAAGCTTTCTTT
d_gene: TRBD1; len: 14; j_gene: TRBJ1-5; abundance: few; v_gene: TRBV24-1; CDR3aa: CATGTGGWDQPQHF; CDR3nt: TGTGCCACCGGGACAGGGGGCTGGGATCAGCCCCAGCATTTT
d_gene: -; len: 13; j_gene: TRBJ1-1; abundance: -; v_gene: TRBV12-3/TRBV12-4; CDR3aa: CASSFRQKLEAFF; CDR3nt: TGTGCCAGCAGTTTCAGGCAAAAGCTTGAAGCTTTCTTT
d_gene: -; len: 14; j_gene: TRBJ2-7; abundance: once; v_gene: TRBV27; CDR3aa: CASSLADSEEEQYF; CDR3nt: TGTGCCAGCAGTTTAGCGGACTCTGAGGAAGAGCAGTACTTC
d_gene: TRBD2; len: 15; j_gene: TRBJ2-1; abundance: -; v_gene: TRBV19; CDR3aa: CASKTTSGSYNEQFF; CDR3nt: TGTGCCAGTAAAACGACTAGCGGCTCCTACAATGAGCAGTTCTTC
d_gene: TRBD1; len: 14; j_gene: TRBJ1-1; abundance: once; v_gene: TRBV28; CDR3aa: CASRWDRGNTEAFF; CDR3nt: TGTGCCAGCAGGTGGGACAGGGGCAACACTGAAGCTTTCTTT
d_gene: -; len: 14; j_gene: TRBJ2-7; abundance: -; v_gene: TRBV5-8; CDR3aa: CASSLTAGNYEQYF; CDR3nt: TGTGCCAGCAGCTTGACAGCCGGCAACTACGAGCAGTACTTC
d_gene: -; len: 14; j_gene: TRBJ2-1; abundance: -; v_gene: TRBV7-9; CDR3aa: CASSLFEGPVEQFF; CDR3nt: TGTGCCAGCAGCTTATTCGAGGGTCCGGTTGAGCAGTTCTTC
d_gene: -; len: 14; j_gene: TRBJ2-7; abundance: -; v_gene: TRBV4-2; CDR3aa: CASSPPGEGYEQYF; CDR3nt: TGTGCCAGCAGCCCCCCAGGGGAGGGGTACGAGCAGTACTTC
d_gene: -; len: 16; j_gene: TRBJ2-4; abundance: -; v_gene: TRBV27; CDR3aa: CASTQIAPSAKNIQYF; CDR3nt: TGTGCCAGCACCCAGATTGCCCCGTCAGCCAAAAACATTCAGTACTTC
d_gene: -; len: 14; j_gene: TRBJ1-4; abundance: -; v_gene: TRBV19; CDR3aa: CASKRVDPNEKLFF; CDR3nt: TGTGCCAGTAAGAGGGTGGACCCTAATGAAAAACTGTTTTTT